A single sample is the source of the 26 T cell receptor beta chains below, sequenced in a study of cytomegalovirus exposure and HLA in healthy donors. The PCR made use of 60 Vbeta and 13 Jbeta primers. The data were produced by immunoSEQ multiplex PCR, yet TCRdb's version contains in-frame clones alone and is incomplete. This sample carries 150,000 to 200,000 clones, roughly 88% of them seen once, and the ten largest clones take about a tenth. The sample comprised PBMCs. Receptors were obtained from a man between 18 and 35 years old in good health and CMV-seropositive.

The chain combines TRBV9 with TRBJ2-2; TRBD1 agrees at 11 bases. The CDR3 contains 17 residues. CDR1 is SGDLS, CDR2 YYNGEE, per germline. Trimming removed 4 bases from V and 1 base from J; junction bases left unmatched: 6. CDR3 region: CASSPRTGGKNTGELFF. CDR3 coding DNA: TGTGCCAGCAGCCCCCGGACAGGGGGCAAGAACACCGGGGAGCTGTTTTTT.

The gene calls are TRBV5-5 and TRBJ2-7; 9 bases align to TRBD2. The CDR3 loop spans 16 amino acids. V was pared by 4 bases and J by 2 bases, with 10 bases of the junction left unmatched. Germline-derived CDR1 and CDR2 are SGHKS and YYEKEE (reference sequence). The CDR3 sequence is CASSGGASGVPYEQYF. CDR3 coding DNA: TGTGCCAGCAGCGGGGGGGCTAGCGGGGTACCCTACGAGCAGTACTTC. Based on the CDR3 plus reference TRBV5-5 and TRBJ2-7, the full variable domain is DAGVTQSPTHLIKTRGQQVTLRCSPISGHKSVSWYQQVLGQGPQFIFQYYEKEERGRGNFPDRFSARQFPNYSSELNVNALLLGDSALYLCASSGGASGVPYEQYFGPGTRLTVT.

The chain combines TRBV7-9 with TRBJ2-3; no reliable D call. Germline V gives CDR1 SEHNR, CDR2 FQNEAQ (reference sequence). Trimming removed 5 bases at V and 2 bases at J, with 14 bases between. This CDR3 is built from 15 residues. This chain's CDR3 is CASSPPGSTTDTQYF. CDR3 coding DNA: TGTGCCAGCAGCCCCCCAGGTTCGACCACAGATACGCAGTATTTT.

V gene TRBV6-1 combines with J gene TRBJ2-1, with TRBD2 matching over 10 bases. Germline V gene data show CDR1 as MNHNS and CDR2 as SASEGT. CDR3 length: 14 amino acids. Trimming at V came to 7 bases and at J to 9 bases, leaving 9 bases not matched to a gene. CDR3 sequence: CASKGQRGGGEQFF. CDR3 sequence (DNA): TGTGCCAGCAAGGGCCAGCGGGGGGGCGGTGAGCAGTTCTTC.

This chain uses TRBV5-1 with TRBJ2-1, with TRBD1 identical over 8 bases. The CDR3 contains 15 residues. Germline V CDR1 and CDR2: SGHRS, YFSETQ. The ends lost 4 bases at V and 2 bases at J; junction bases unmatched: 5. CDR3 in amino acids: CASSPDRATYNEQFF. The DNA for the CDR3 is TGCGCCAGCAGCCCGGACAGGGCAACCTACAATGAGCAGTTCTTC.

This chain uses TRBV5-1 with TRBJ1-1; unclear D gene. V was pared by 4 bases and J by 0 bases, with 10 bases between. Germline V CDR1 and CDR2: SGHRS, YFSETQ. The CDR3 spans 14 residues. The CDR3 reads CASSDFQVNTEAFF. DNA for the CDR3: TGCGCCAGCAGCGACTTTCAAGTGAACACTGAAGCTTTCTTT.

The chain employs TRBV30 and TRBJ1-1; perhaps TRBD1 as D (5 bases). Trimming took off 0 bases at V and 8 bases at J, with 10 bases between the two ends. CDR1 is GTSNPN and CDR2 is SVGIG in the germline V gene (reference sequence). The CDR3 loop spans 12 amino acids. CDR3 bases: TGTGCCTGGAGTGTATCACAGGTCGAAGCTTTCTTT. Translated, it gives CAWSVSQVEAFF.

The chain has TRBV11-2 and TRBJ1-5; D unclear. CDR1 is SGHAT and CDR2 is FQNNGV in the germline V gene. The CDR3 extends over 15 amino acids. The germline V and J ends were trimmed by 3 bases and 1 base, with 10 bases remaining between them. The CDR3 DNA is TGTGCCAGCAGCTTCTCGTTACAGAGCAATCAGCCCCAGCATTTT. It codes for CASSFSLQSNQPQHF.

CDR3 sequence: CASSPGQVSDEQYF. CDR3 DNA sequence: TGTGCCAGCAGCCCGGGACAGGTTAGTGACGAGCAGTACTTC. The chain is built from TRBV7-2 and TRBJ2-7; TRBD1 agrees at 8 bases. Per the germline V gene, CDR1 is SGHTA and CDR2 is FQGNSA. The length of the CDR3 is 14 residues. The V segment lost 5 bases and the J segment 5 bases; nucleotides outside the gene matches: 8.

DNA for the CDR3: TGTGCCAGCAGCTTGGCTCTAGCGGGCGAAGAGACCCAGTACTTC. This gives the protein CASSLALAGEETQYF. The rearrangement joins TRBV5-4 to TRBJ2-5; 8 bases are a match to TRBD2. CDR1 SGHNT and CDR2 YYREEE come from the germline V gene (reference sequence). The CDR3 is 15 residues long. Trimming at V came to 0 bases and at J to 3 bases, leaving 4 bases not matched to a gene.

This CDR3 is CASTSTDTQYF. The DNA of the CDR3 is TGTGCCAGCACTAGCACAGATACGCAGTATTTT. This sequence joins TRBV2 and TRBJ2-3; D gene unclear. Germline V gene sequence: CDR1 SNHLY, CDR2 FYNNEI. This CDR3 has 11 amino acids. V lost 7 bases, J lost 0 bases, and 2 bases lay in between.

This clone was observed once. Other DNA sequences from this sample encode an identical CDR3 as well. V is TRBV5-1 and J is TRBJ2-3; 9 bases match TRBD2. J gave up 0 bases and V 2 bases, and 1 base lay outside the gene matches. Germline V gives CDR1 SGHRS, CDR2 YFSETQ. The CDR3 has 15 amino acids. CDR3 nucleotide sequence: TGCGCCAGCAGCTTAGCGGGGGGAAGCACAGATACGCAGTATTTT. Translated: CASSLAGGSTDTQYF.

V and J are TRBV7-8 and TRBJ1-3, with 10 nucleotides matching TRBD1. Germline CDR1 and CDR2: SGHVS and FQNEAQ. The V gene end was trimmed by 3 bases and the J gene end by 6 bases; junction bases not matched to a gene: 8. This CDR3 has 16 residues. The CDR3 nucleotides are TGTGCCAGCAGCTTCCCGGGACAGGGGTCGGAAAACACCATATATTTT. Its translation: CASSFPGQGSENTIYF.

The chain uses TRBV7-9 and TRBJ2-5; no definite D call. CDR3 length: 15 amino acids. V lost 4 bases and J lost 1, with 13 bases in between. Germline V gene sequence: CDR1 SEHNR, CDR2 FQNEAQ (reference sequence). Here the CDR3 DNA reads TGTGCCAGCAGCTACATCCTGGCGGTCCAAGAGACCCAGTACTTC. It codes for CASSYILAVQETQYF.

This sequence joins TRBV9 and TRBJ1-1; D gene unclear. The germline gives CDR1 SGDLS, CDR2 YYNGEE. V gave up 0 bases and J gave up 1 base, with 10 bases separating them. There are 15 residues in the CDR3. The CDR3 nucleotides are TGTGCCAGCAGCGTAGGTCCGGGTCAGAACACTGAAGCTTTCTTT. This translates into CASSVGPGQNTEAFF.

V and J are TRBV27 and TRBJ2-5; tentatively, D is TRBD1 (5 bases). With 4 bases removed from V and 5 bases from J, the gap between germline ends came to 11 bases. The CDR3 is 13 residues long. Germline V gives CDR1 MNHEY, CDR2 SMNVEV (reference sequence). Here the CDR3 reads CASSSRVGETQYF. CDR3 DNA sequence: TGTGCCAGCAGTTCCAGGGTAGGGGAGACCCAGTACTTC.

This clone was seen only a few times. The gene calls are TRBV4-1 and TRBJ2-3; 11 positions agree with TRBD2. Germline CDR1 is MGHRA and CDR2 is YSYEKL. This CDR3 contains 15 residues. The ends lost 0 bases at V and 6 bases at J; junction bases unmatched: 2. This CDR3 reads CASSQDPSGRDTQYF. The CDR3 nucleotides are TGCGCCAGCAGCCAAGACCCTAGCGGGAGGGATACGCAGTATTTT.

The chain uses TRBV7-2 and TRBJ1-2; D possibly corresponds to TRBD1 (5 bases). The CDR3 is made up of 15 amino acids. Germline CDR1 and CDR2: SGHTA and FQGNSA. Trimming pared 7 bases from V and 4 bases from J, leaving 19 bases between. CDR3 bases: TGTGCCAGCACCCAACTGACAGAGGTGGGCTATGGCTACACCTTC. It specifies CASTQLTEVGYGYTF. The entire variable domain, with the rest obtained from reference TRBV7-2 and TRBJ1-2, is as follows: GAGVSQSPSNKVTEKGKDVELRCDPISGHTALYWYRQSLGQGLEFLIYFQGNSAPDKSGLPSDRFSAERTGGSVSTLTIQRTQQEDSAVYLCASTQLTEVGYGYTFGSGTRLTVV.

This chain joins TRBV18 and TRBJ1-3, with unresolved D. CDR3 size: 15 residues. From germline, CDR1 is KGHSH and CDR2 LQKENI. Trimming removed 0 bases from V and 0 bases from J, with 6 bases in between. The CDR3: CASSPPGSSGNTIYF. As DNA, the CDR3 is TGTGCCAGCTCACCACCAGGGAGCTCTGGAAACACCATATATTTT.

In this sample, this clone turned up once. The chain has TRBV6-1 and TRBJ1-1; D is possibly TRBD1 (5 bases). V lost 1 base and J lost 3, with 9 bases in between. Germline V gene data show CDR1 as MNHNS and CDR2 as SASEGT. The CDR3 is made up of 14 amino acids. Written as DNA, the CDR3 is TGTGCCAGCAGTGAAGGGGAGGGGTACACTGAAGCTTTCTTT. Amino acid sequence: CASSEGEGYTEAFF.

The J gene is TRBJ2-2, the V gene TRBV18, with 8 positions matching TRBD1. The CDR3 totals 18 residues. CDR1 and CDR2 from the germline V gene are KGHSH and LQKENI. Germline trimming cut 3 bases from V and 0 bases from J; bases unmatched to any gene: 9. The CDR3 region has the DNA TGTGCCAGCTCACCGAAGACAGGGGAGCGGGCGAACACCGGGGAGCTGTTTTTT. Translation gives CASSPKTGERANTGELFF.

The chain employs TRBV5-6 and TRBJ2-7; D perhaps matches TRBD2 (5 bases). The length of the CDR3 is 14 residues. The V end lost 0 bases, the J end lost 3 bases, and 10 bases lay between the germline ends. CDR1 and CDR2 from the germline V gene are SGHDT and YYEEEE. The CDR3 DNA is TGTGCCAGCAGCTTGGGGGCTAGCTTCTACGAGCAGTACTTC. It codes for CASSLGASFYEQYF.

CDR3 protein: CASSRGGGGYTF. The CDR3 bases are TGTGCCAGCAGTCGCGGGGGGGGTGGCTACACCTTC. The chain uses TRBV6-5 and TRBJ1-2, with D tentatively TRBD1 (5 bases). Germline V gene data show CDR1 as MNHEY and CDR2 as SVGAGI. This CDR3 is 12 amino acids long. Trimming took 5 bases from V and 7 from J, leaving 11 bases between them.

Worth noting for this clone: Other DNA sequences in this sample translate to the same CDR3. J is TRBJ1-5 and V is TRBV5-1; tentatively, D is TRBD1 (5 bases). Germline CDR1 and CDR2: SGHRS and YFSETQ. V was trimmed by 4 bases and J by 0 bases, leaving 8 bases between them. The CDR3 length is 14 residues. Here the CDR3 DNA reads TGCGCCAGCAGCCTAGACAGTAGCAATCAGCCCCAGCATTTT. This gives the protein CASSLDSSNQPQHF.

V and J are TRBV11-2 and TRBJ1-1; maybe TRBD1 (5 bases). CDR3 length: 15 residues. Germline CDR1 SGHAT, CDR2 FQNNGV. V was clipped by 2 bases and J by 0 bases, with 10 bases between them. CDR3 amino acids: CASSLIGGVNTEAFF. The CDR3 DNA reads as TGTGCCAGCAGCTTAATCGGAGGGGTGAACACTGAAGCTTTCTTT.

V is TRBV10-3 and J is TRBJ1-1, with 8 bases aligning to TRBD1. V lost 10 bases, J lost 1 base, and 14 bases stayed unmatched. CDR1 and CDR2 from the germline V gene are ENHRY and SYGVKD. This CDR3 spans 16 amino acids. CDR3 sequence: CATQAPGGLGNTEAFF. In DNA form, the CDR3 reads TGTGCCACCCAGGCGCCAGGGGGCCTTGGGAACACTGAAGCTTTCTTT.